The 8 T cell receptor beta chains given below trace back to one sample, sequenced in a study of blood T cell repertoires in COVID-19. This table comes from immunoSEQ multiplex PCR, and its TCRdb copy is limited to in-frame clones, with some not included. The sample yields fewer than 350,000 clones, 86% seen once. Sample: peripheral blood. These receptors all stem from a woman aged 25 to 39 who had recovered from COVID-19.

This chain links TRBV5-1 with TRBJ2-2; TRBD2 aligns across 11 bases. This CDR3 spans 13 amino acids. Germline V gene data show CDR1 as SGHRS and CDR2 as YFSETQ. V shed 6 bases, J shed 7 bases, and the junction held 2 bases outside the gene matches. The CDR3: CASMTSGNGELFF. The DNA of the CDR3 is TGCGCCAGCATGACTAGCGGGAACGGGGAGCTGTTTTTT.

This sequence joins TRBV6-2 or TRBV6-3 and TRBJ2-7; D may be TRBD1 (5 bases). V was shortened by 1 base and J by 0 bases, with 7 bases between the two germline ends. CDR3 length: 14 residues. Germline lookup yields CDR1 MNHEY and CDR2 SVGEGT. The CDR3 spells CASSYFRASYEQYF. The CDR3 nucleotides read TGTGCCAGCAGTTACTTCAGGGCCTCCTACGAGCAGTACTTC.

The chain joins TRBV9 to TRBJ2-1, with TRBD2 identical over 13 bases. Trimming cost V 7 bases and J 7 bases; bases outside gene matches: 11. There are 16 residues in the CDR3. From germline, CDR1 is SGDLS and CDR2 YYNGEE. The CDR3 DNA reads TGTGCCAGCGACCCCGGCGGACTAGCGGGAGTGAATGAGCAGTTCTTC. Amino acid sequence: CASDPGGLAGVNEQFF.

CDR3: CATAYDDREVPEAFF. The CDR3 nucleotides are TGTGCCACCGCATATGATGACAGGGAGGTGCCTGAAGCTTTCTTT. V is TRBV10-3 and J is TRBJ1-1; 7 bases match TRBD1. Germline CDR1 and CDR2: ENHRY and SYGVKD. The trim removed 10 bases at V and 6 bases at J, leaving 17 bases unmatched. This CDR3 spans 15 amino acids.

The chain uses TRBV7-9 and TRBJ2-1; 7 bases align to TRBD2. The CDR3 sequence is 15 residues long. The germline CDR1 and CDR2 sequences are SEHNR and FQNEAQ (reference sequence). V gave up 2 bases and J gave up 4 bases; unmatched junction bases: 5. The CDR3 nucleotides read TGTGCCAGCAGCTTACTAGCGGCAACGTACAATGAGCAGTTCTTC. Protein sequence: CASSLLAATYNEQFF. The whole variable domain, filled in from reference TRBV7-9 and TRBJ2-1, reads DTGVSQNPRHKITKRGQNVTFRCDPISEHNRLYWYRQTLGQGPEFLTYFQNEAQLEKSRLLSDRFSAERPKGSFSTLEIQRTEQGDSAMYLCASSLLAATYNEQFFGPGTRLTVL.

The rearrangement uses TRBV7-2 and TRBJ2-7, with a tentative D call TRBD2 (6 bases). CDR3 length equals 13 residues. Between the trimmed V and J ends, which lost 5 bases and 9 bases, there was a span of 17 bases. Per the germline V gene, CDR1 is SGHTA and CDR2 is FQGNSA. CDR3 sequence (DNA): TGTGCCAGCAGCCCCCGGGAGCCCTTGGGGCAGTACTTC. Amino acid sequence: CASSPREPLGQYF.

The chain uses TRBV12-5 and TRBJ1-5; no firm D call. From germline, CDR1 is LGHNT and CDR2 FRNRAP. This CDR3 has 11 amino acids. Between the trimmed V and J ends, which lost 5 bases and 4 bases, there was a span of 3 bases. CDR3 in amino acids: CASGPNQPQHF. Written as DNA, the CDR3 is TGTGCTAGTGGTCCTAATCAGCCCCAGCATTTT. Drawing the rest from reference TRBV12-5 and TRBJ1-5, the complete variable domain is DARVTQTPRHKVTEMGQEVTMRCQPILGHNTVFWYRQTMMQGLELLAYFRNRAPLDDSGMPKDRFSAEMPDATLATLKIQPSEPRDSAVYFCASGPNQPQHFGDGTRLSIL.

V usage is TRBV7-3 and J usage is TRBJ2-1; the D is unclear. V was clipped by 3 bases and J by 2 bases, with 5 bases between them. The germline gives CDR1 SGHTA, CDR2 FQGTGA. This CDR3 contains 13 residues. CDR3 sequence reads: CASSFNTYNEQFF. CDR3 sequence (DNA): TGTGCCAGCAGCTTTAACACCTACAATGAGCAGTTCTTC.